This T cell receptor beta chain stems from a study of beta chain features in type 1 diabetes. Expressed TCRB transcripts were sequenced because the isolated RNA had all been reverse transcribed beforehand. Measured with immunoSEQ multiplex PCR; TCRdb has only the in-frame clones, and not every one. Of about 660,000 clones listed, roughly an eighth are singletons. Study-level points and caveats: For Type 1 diabetes patients, all four CD4+ subsets carried TCRB CDR3s that were moderately but significantly shorter. Type 1 diabetes patients had fewer VDJ junction insertions and more deletions.

CDR1 is SGDLS and CDR2 is YYNGEE in the germline V gene. The CDR3 is made up of 17 amino acids. V lost 1 base to trimming and J lost 4 bases; unmatched junction nucleotides: 10. A word on this clone: The target antigen is unknown.

The sample comprised naive CD4+ T cells from blood. The V and J genes are TRBV9 and TRBJ2-5; TRBD2 matches 10 bases. This clonotype was sampled from a man aged 18 to 29 with type 1 diabetes. CDR3 nucleotide sequence: TGTGCCAGCAGCGTAAGTCGCCCGTGGACTAGCGGAGAGACCCAGTACTTC. This sequence encodes CASSVSRPWTSGETQYF.